This T cell receptor beta chain was captured in a study of blood T cell repertoires in COVID-19. The CDR3 length is 15 residues. Germline CDR1 and CDR2: SGHRS and YFSETQ. The germline V and J ends were trimmed by 4 bases and 2 bases, with 12 bases remaining between them. Method: immunoSEQ multiplex PCR; TCRdb's copy keeps in-frame clones and lacks some. The profile shows 210,000 or so clones, roughly nine tenths of them singletons. This sequence was found in a man between 35 and 55 years old with active or convalescent COVID-19. The sample comprised peripheral blood. The chain combines TRBV5-1 with TRBJ2-2, with no clear D. CDR3 DNA: TGCGCCAGCAGCCGCGCCGCCGCAAACACCGGGGAGCTGTTTTTT. It codes for CASSRAAANTGELFF.